The 10 T cell receptor beta chains presented below share a single source sample, sequenced in a study of cytomegalovirus exposure and HLA in healthy donors (dated by TCRdb to 2016 to 2017). Library generation was performed with the immunoSEQ multiplex PCR assay. For the multiplex PCR, a mixture combining 60 forward primers for TCR Vbeta segments and 13 reverse primers for TCR Jbeta segments was used. The table was pulled from immuneACCESS by TCRdb, which kept in-frame rearrangements only. Such tables lose some clones; where checked, under half of the loss comes from unresolved V genes, and the rest has no known cause. For this sample the table gives over 40,000 clones, of which approximately 65% were detected only once. The ten largest clones capture just under 6.5% of the sample. Sequencing was performed on PBMCs. These receptors were taken from a man aged 25-45 years in good health and CMV-seronegative.

The gene calls are TRBV7-6 and TRBJ2-3, with 8 bases that match TRBD2. CDR3 length: 16 amino acids. Per germline, CDR1 SGHVS and CDR2 FNYEAQ. With 5 bases clipped from V and 2 bases from J, the junction kept 9 bases outside the gene matches. In DNA form, the CDR3 reads TGTGCCAGCAGCCCCCTTAGCGGGAACCCCACAGATACGCAGTATTTT. It encodes CASSPLSGNPTDTQYF.

This clone was seen a few times. The chain links TRBV4-2 to TRBJ2-5; a weak D match, TRBD2 (7 bases). V was shortened by 0 bases and J by 5 bases, with 19 bases between the two germline ends. The CDR3 has 17 amino acids. Germline CDR1 is LGHNA and CDR2 is YNFKEQ. CDR3 nucleotide sequence: TGTGCCAGCAGCCAAGATGGGGGCGGGAGCGGGATGGAGACCCAGTACTTC. Translating gives CASSQDGGGSGMETQYF.

The rearrangement links TRBV6-6 to TRBJ2-2; D remains ambiguous. The CDR3 loop spans 13 amino acids. From germline, CDR1 is MNHNY and CDR2 SVGAGI (reference sequence). Trimming took 4 bases from V and 7 from J, leaving 10 bases between them. The CDR3 reads CASSFVDGGELFF. The CDR3, as DNA: TGTGCCAGCAGTTTCGTAGATGGCGGGGAGCTGTTTTTT.

The chain uses TRBV5-1 and TRBJ2-5; D is uncertain. Deletions cut 2 bases from V and 1 base from J, with 6 bases between. Germline V gives CDR1 SGHRS, CDR2 YFSETQ. CDR3 length equals 13 residues. CDR3 sequence: CASSLQPQETQYF. The CDR3 DNA is TGCGCCAGCAGCTTACAACCCCAAGAGACCCAGTACTTC. Supplemented by reference TRBV5-1 and TRBJ2-5, the full variable domain reads KAGVTQTPRYLIKTRGQQVTLSCSPISGHRSVSWYQQTPGQGLQFLFEYFSETQRNKGNFPGRFSGRQFSNSRSEMNVSTLELGDSALYLCASSLQPQETQYFGPGTRLLVL.

The rearrangement links TRBV19 to TRBJ2-3, with a tentative D call TRBD2 (5 bases). The germline gives CDR1 LNHDA, CDR2 SQIVND (reference sequence). Trimming took off 7 bases at V and 0 bases at J, with 14 bases between the two ends. The CDR3 has 15 residues. CDR3 nucleotides: TGTGCCAGTAAAGGGCGACGGGAAAGCACAGATACGCAGTATTTT. Its translation: CASKGRRESTDTQYF.

The rearrangement uses TRBV7-9 and TRBJ2-7; TRBD2 might be the D (7 bases). Per germline, CDR1 SEHNR and CDR2 FQNEAQ (reference sequence). CDR3 length equals 16 residues. The V end was cut by 3 bases, the J end by 2 bases, with 17 bases between. The CDR3 sequence is CASSLGRGESPYEQYF. The DNA for the CDR3 is TGTGCCAGCAGCTTGGGGAGGGGGGAATCCCCCTACGAGCAGTACTTC.

The chain couples TRBV5-4 to TRBJ2-3, with TRBD1 as a possible D gene (6 bases). Trimming took off 7 bases at V and 5 bases at J, with 20 bases between the two ends. Germline assignment: CDR1 SGHNT and CDR2 YYREEE (reference sequence). The CDR3 is 15 amino acids. The CDR3 loop reads CASARSGGSGDTQYF. CDR3 sequence (DNA): TGTGCCAGCGCCCGCTCTGGGGGCTCCGGAGATACGCAGTATTTT.

CDR3 bases: TGCAGCGCACCATCAAACAGGGGGACCTACGAGCAGTACTTC. Its translation is CSAPSNRGTYEQYF. The rearrangement joins TRBV29-1 to TRBJ2-7, with 8 bases identical to TRBD1. This CDR3 spans 14 amino acids. J was trimmed by 2 bases and V by 7 bases; bases with no gene match: 10. Germline values: CDR1 SQVTM, CDR2 ANQGSEA.

This clone was seen only a few times. The V call is TRBV5-1, the J call TRBJ2-5; a weak D match, TRBD2 (6 bases). The germline gives CDR1 SGHRS, CDR2 YFSETQ. Trimming cost V 0 bases and J 5 bases, with 14 bases left between them. This CDR3 has 15 amino acids. The CDR3 protein is CASSLEDNRGETQYF. The CDR3 DNA follows: TGCGCCAGCAGCTTGGAGGACAACCGGGGGGAGACCCAGTACTTC.

V and J are TRBV5-6 and TRBJ2-2; 8 nucleotides agree with TRBD1. Germline trimming cut 4 bases from V and 5 bases from J; bases unmatched to any gene: 7. CDR1 SGHDT and CDR2 YYEEEE come from the germline V gene. The CDR3 runs to 15 residues. The chain's CDR3 is CASSRTGGETGELFF. DNA of the CDR3: TGTGCCAGCAGCCGTACAGGGGGAGAAACCGGGGAGCTGTTTTTT.